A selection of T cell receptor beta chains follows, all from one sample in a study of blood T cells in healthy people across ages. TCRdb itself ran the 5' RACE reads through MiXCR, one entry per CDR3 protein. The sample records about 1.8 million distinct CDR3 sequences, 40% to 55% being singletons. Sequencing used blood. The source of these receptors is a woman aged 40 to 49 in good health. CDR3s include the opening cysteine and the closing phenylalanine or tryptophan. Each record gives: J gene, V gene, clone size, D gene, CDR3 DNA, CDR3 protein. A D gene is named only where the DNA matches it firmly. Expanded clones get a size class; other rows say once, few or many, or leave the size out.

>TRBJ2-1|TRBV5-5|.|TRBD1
TGTGCCAGCAGTGGAATACAGGGGGCGCTTAGTGAGCAGTTCTTC
CASSGIQGALSEQFF
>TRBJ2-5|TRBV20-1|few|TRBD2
TGCAGTGCTAGAACACTAGCGGACCCCGCGACCCAGTACTTC
CSARTLADPATQYF
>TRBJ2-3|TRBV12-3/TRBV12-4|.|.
TGTGCCAGCAGTCATCCGGGGGTCGATACGCAGTATTTT
CASSHPGVDTQYF
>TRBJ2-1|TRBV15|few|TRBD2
TGTGCCACCAGCAGAGATCTGCTAGCGGGGGGCAATGAGCAGTTCTTC
CATSRDLLAGGNEQFF
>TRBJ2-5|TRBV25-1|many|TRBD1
TGTGCCAGCAGCTCGGGACAGGGCACTCAGTACTTC
CASSSGQGTQYF
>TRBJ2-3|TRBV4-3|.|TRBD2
TGCGCCAGCAGCCAACGCCCGGTGGGACTACGGTCAGATACGCAGTATTTT
CASSQRPVGLRSDTQYF
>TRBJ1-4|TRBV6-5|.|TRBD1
TGTGCCAGCAGCCCAGGAGGGACAGGGATAGGTGAAAAACTGTTTTTT
CASSPGGTGIGEKLFF
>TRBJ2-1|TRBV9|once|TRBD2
TGTGCCAGCAGCGTAGCTCAGCGGGGGGGCCGGAATGAGCAGTTCTTC
CASSVAQRGGRNEQFF
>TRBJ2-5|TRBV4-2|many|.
TGTGCCAGCAGCCAAGAGGCTTACCAAGAGACCCAGTACTTC
CASSQEAYQETQYF
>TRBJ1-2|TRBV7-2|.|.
TGTGCCAGCAGCTCCCTTATGGACTATGGCTACACCTTC
CASSSLMDYGYTF
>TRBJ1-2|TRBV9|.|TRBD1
TGTGCCAGCAGCACGCCCGGGACAGGGGGCTTTGGCTACACCTTC
CASSTPGTGGFGYTF
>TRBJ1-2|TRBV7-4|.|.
TGTGCCAGCAGCTTAGGGTCGATTTTCTATGGCTACACCTTC
CASSLGSIFYGYTF
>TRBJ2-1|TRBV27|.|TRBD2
TGTGCCAGCAGTCAAACTAGCGGGGGGGCTCCTCGAGTATTAGAGCAGTTCTTC
CASSQTSGGAPRVLEQFF
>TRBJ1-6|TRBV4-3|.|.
TGCGCCAGCAGCCAAGATTCTATGAGTCTCTCACCCCTCCACTTT
CASSQDSMSLSPLHF
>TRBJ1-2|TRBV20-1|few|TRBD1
TGCAGTGCTAGTACCCACACCGGGACAGGGGAATGGAGTACCTATGGCTACACCTTC
CSASTHTGTGEWSTYGYTF
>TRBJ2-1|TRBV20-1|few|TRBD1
TGCAGTGCTAGATACGCAGGGGGCTTAAACAATGAGCAGTTCTTC
CSARYAGGLNNEQFF
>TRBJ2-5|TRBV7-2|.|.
TGTGCCAGCAGCTTCCAGGGGTCGGGGGAGACCCAGTACTTC
CASSFQGSGETQYF
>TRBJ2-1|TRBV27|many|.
TGTGCCAGCAGTTTTCTATCCGTGAAGGGGGATGAGCAGTTCTTC
CASSFLSVKGDEQFF
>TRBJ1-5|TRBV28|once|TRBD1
TGTGCCAGCAGCCCCCGAGAGGACAGGAGGGGCAATCAGCCCCAGCATTTT
CASSPREDRRGNQPQHF
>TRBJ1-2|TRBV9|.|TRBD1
TGTGCCAGCAGCCCCGGACAGGGGGTTGGCGACACCTTC
CASSPGQGVGDTF
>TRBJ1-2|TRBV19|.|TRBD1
TGTGCCAGTAGTTTGAAGAGACAGGGGGACTATGGCTACACCTTC
CASSLKRQGDYGYTF
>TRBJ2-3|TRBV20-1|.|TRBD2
TGCAGTGCTAGAGATATGGGGGCGGGGGGGCGTACAGATACGCAGTATTTT
CSARDMGAGGRTDTQYF
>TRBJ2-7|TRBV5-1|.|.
TGCGCCAGCAGCCCAGACGGGGAAATCTACGAGCAGTACTTC
CASSPDGEIYEQYF
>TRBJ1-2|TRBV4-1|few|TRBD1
TGCGCCAGCAGCCAAGCGGGACAGGGGGTCGGCTACACCTTC
CASSQAGQGVGYTF
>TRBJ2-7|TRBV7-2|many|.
TGTGCCAGCAGCCCTCCGGGACGGCCCTCCTACGAGCAGTACTTC
CASSPPGRPSYEQYF
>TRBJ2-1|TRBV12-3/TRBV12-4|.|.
TGTGCCAGCAGTGTAGGGGGGCCACCGGGTTACAATGAGCAGTTCTTC
CASSVGGPPGYNEQFF
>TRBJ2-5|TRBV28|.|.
TGTGCCAGCAGTTTGCGTGGGGCAGGGCTGCAGACCCAGTACTTC
CASSLRGAGLQTQYF
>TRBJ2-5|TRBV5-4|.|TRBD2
TGTGCCAGCAGCAACCGGGGGGGCCTGGCAGAGACCCAGTACTTC
CASSNRGGLAETQYF
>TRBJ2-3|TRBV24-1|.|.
TGTGCCACCAGTGACCTCAGCGGGGGGACAGGTACGCAGTATTTT
CATSDLSGGTGTQYF
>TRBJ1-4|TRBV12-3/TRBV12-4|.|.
TGTGCCAGCAGTTTAGACGGCAGAAATAATGAAAAACTGTTTTTT
CASSLDGRNNEKLFF
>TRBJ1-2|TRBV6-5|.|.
TGTGCCAGCAGTGGATTCAGGGTCGGGGGCTACACCTTC
CASSGFRVGGYTF
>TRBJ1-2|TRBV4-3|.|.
TGCGCCAGCAGCCAAGCATCACCGGGAGTCCTTAATCGAGCTAACTATGGCTACACCTTC
CASSQASPGVLNRANYGYTF
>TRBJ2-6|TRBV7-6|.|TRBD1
TGTGCCAGCAGCTTTTCCGGGACAGGGGTTTACGTCCTGACTTTC
CASSFSGTGVYVLTF
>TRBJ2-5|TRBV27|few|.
TGTGCCAGCAGTGTATCACGCGTATCCGAGACCCAGTACTTC
CASSVSRVSETQYF
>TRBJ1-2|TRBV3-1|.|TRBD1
TGTGCCAGCAGCCACCTGGGACAGGGGAATGGCTACACCTTC
CASSHLGQGNGYTF
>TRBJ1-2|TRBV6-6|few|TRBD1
TGTGCCAGCAGTTTTCCCCTTGGACAGGGAGATGGCTACACCTTC
CASSFPLGQGDGYTF
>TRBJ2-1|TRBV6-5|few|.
TGTGCCAGCAGTCAGGGGGCGGGGGCGCCGAGTAATGAGCAGTTCTTC
CASSQGAGAPSNEQFF
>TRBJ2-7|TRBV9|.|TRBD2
TGTGCCAGCAGCGTAGCACCAGCGGGGGAGTACGAGCAGTACTTC
CASSVAPAGEYEQYF
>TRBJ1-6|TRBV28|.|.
TGTGCCAGCAGTCCGACTAGGTATAATTCACCCCTCCACTTT
CASSPTRYNSPLHF
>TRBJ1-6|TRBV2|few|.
TGTGCCAGCGGCCAAGGGAGCTCCTATAATTCACCCCTCCACTTT
CASGQGSSYNSPLHF
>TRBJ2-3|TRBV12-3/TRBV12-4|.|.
TGTGCCAGCAGTTTTAAGAAGGGGCTGAACGTAGATACGGAGTATTTT
CASSFKKGLNVDTEYF